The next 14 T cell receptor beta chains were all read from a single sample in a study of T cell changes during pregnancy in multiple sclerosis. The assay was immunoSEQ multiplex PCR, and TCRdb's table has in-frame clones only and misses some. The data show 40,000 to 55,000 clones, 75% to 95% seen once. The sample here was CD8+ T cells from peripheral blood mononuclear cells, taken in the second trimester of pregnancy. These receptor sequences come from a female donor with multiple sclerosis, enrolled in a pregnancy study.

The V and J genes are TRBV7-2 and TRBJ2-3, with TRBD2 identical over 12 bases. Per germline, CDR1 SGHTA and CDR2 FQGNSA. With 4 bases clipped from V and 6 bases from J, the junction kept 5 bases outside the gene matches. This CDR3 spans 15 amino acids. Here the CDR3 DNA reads TGTGCCAGCAGCTACCTAGCGGGGGGGCCCGATACGCAGTATTTT. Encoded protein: CASSYLAGGPDTQYF.

The CDR3 here is CASSLVATSYEQYF. DNA of the CDR3: TGCGCCAGCAGCTTGGTGGCCACCTCCTACGAGCAGTACTTC. The chain uses TRBV5-1 and TRBJ2-7; no reliable D call. The CDR3 has 14 amino acids. The germline V and J ends were trimmed by 0 bases and 0 bases, with 7 bases remaining between them. The germline V gene encodes CDR1 SGHRS and CDR2 YFSETQ.

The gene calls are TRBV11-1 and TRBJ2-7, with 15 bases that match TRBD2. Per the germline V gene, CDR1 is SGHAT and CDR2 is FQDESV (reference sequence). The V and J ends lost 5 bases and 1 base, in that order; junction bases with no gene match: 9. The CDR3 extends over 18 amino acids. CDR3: CASSPRTSGGAKSYEQYF. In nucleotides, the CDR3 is TGTGCCAGCAGCCCCCGGACTAGCGGGGGGGCCAAGTCCTACGAGCAGTACTTC.

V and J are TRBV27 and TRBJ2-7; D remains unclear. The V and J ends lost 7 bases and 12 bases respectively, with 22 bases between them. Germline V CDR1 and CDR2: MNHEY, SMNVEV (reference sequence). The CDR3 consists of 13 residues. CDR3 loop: CASTPPQWRVVYF. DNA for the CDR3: TGTGCCAGCACCCCTCCCCAGTGGAGAGTAGTGTACTTC.

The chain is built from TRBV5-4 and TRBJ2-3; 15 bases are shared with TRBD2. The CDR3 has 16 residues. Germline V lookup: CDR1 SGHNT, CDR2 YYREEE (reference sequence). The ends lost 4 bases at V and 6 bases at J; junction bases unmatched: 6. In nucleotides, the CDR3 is TGTGCCAGCAGCCCAGGGACTAGCGGGGGGATGGATACGCAGTATTTT. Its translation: CASSPGTSGGMDTQYF.

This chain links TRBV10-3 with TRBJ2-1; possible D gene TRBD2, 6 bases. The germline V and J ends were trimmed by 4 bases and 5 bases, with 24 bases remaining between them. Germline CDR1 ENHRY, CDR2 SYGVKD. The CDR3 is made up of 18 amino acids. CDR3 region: CAISGSSGGGIPDNEQFF. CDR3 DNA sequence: TGTGCCATCAGTGGGTCCTCCGGGGGAGGAATACCGGACAATGAGCAGTTCTTC.

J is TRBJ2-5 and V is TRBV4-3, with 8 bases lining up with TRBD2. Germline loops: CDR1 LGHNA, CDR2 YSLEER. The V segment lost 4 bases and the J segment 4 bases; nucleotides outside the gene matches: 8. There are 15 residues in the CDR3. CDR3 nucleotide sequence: TGCGCCAGCAGCCTCTCGGGGGGGGGACGAGAGACCCAGTACTTC. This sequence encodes CASSLSGGGRETQYF.

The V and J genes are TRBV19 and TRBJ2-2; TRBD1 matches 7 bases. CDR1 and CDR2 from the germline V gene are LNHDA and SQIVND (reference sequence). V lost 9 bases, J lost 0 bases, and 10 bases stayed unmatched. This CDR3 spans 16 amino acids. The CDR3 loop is CASQKGDSSNTGELFF. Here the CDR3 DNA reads TGTGCCAGCCAAAAAGGGGACAGTTCGAACACCGGGGAGCTGTTTTTT.

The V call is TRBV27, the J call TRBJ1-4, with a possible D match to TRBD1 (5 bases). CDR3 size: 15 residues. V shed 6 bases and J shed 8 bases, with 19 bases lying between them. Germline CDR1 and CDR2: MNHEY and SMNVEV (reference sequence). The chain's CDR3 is CASSPFPQGGEKLFF. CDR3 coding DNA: TGTGCCAGCAGCCCCTTCCCCCAGGGTGGGGAAAAACTGTTTTTT.

The chain's CDR3 is CSAREGPQQYF. In nucleotides, the CDR3 is TGCAGTGCTAGAGAGGGCCCGCAACAGTACTTC. The chain couples TRBV20-1 to TRBJ2-5; D gene uncertain. V was clipped by 0 bases and J by 11 bases, with 10 bases between them. The CDR3 contains 11 residues. Germline V gene lookup returns CDR1 DFQATT and CDR2 SNEGSKA (reference sequence).

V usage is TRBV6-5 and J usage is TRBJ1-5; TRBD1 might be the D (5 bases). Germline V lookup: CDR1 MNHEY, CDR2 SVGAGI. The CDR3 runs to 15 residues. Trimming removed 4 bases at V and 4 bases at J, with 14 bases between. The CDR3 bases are TGTGCCAGCAGTTCCGGTAGGGCAGGGAATCAGCCCCAGCATTTT. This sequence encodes CASSSGRAGNQPQHF.

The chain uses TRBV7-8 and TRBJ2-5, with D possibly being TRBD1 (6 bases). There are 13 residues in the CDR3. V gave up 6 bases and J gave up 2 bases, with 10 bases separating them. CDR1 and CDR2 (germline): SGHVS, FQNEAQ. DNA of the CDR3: TGTGCCAGCAGAACAGGGAATCAAGAGACCCAGTACTTC. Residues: CASRTGNQETQYF.

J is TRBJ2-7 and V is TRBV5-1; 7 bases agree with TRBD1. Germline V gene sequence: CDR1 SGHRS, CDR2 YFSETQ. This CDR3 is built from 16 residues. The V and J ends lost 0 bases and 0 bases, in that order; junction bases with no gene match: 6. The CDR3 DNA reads TGCGCCAGCAGCTTGGAGTCGACAGGGAGCTCCTACGAGCAGTACTTC. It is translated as CASSLESTGSSYEQYF.

The CDR3 here is CASSPRTSGDTDTQYF. CDR3 sequence (DNA): TGTGCCAGCAGCCCCCGGACTAGCGGGGACACAGATACGCAGTATTTT. The chain couples TRBV7-9 to TRBJ2-3; 12 bases agree with TRBD2. Germline CDR1 reads SEHNR; CDR2 reads FQNEAQ (reference sequence). The CDR3 consists of 16 residues. The trim removed 5 bases at V and 2 bases at J, leaving 5 bases unmatched.